Below, 14 T cell receptor beta chains from the same sample are listed, as sequenced in a study of cytomegalovirus exposure and HLA in healthy donors. The PCR made use of 60 Vbeta and 13 Jbeta primers. Profiled with immunoSEQ multiplex PCR; TCRdb holds only in-frame clones, not every one. The sample contains 70,000 to 95,000 clones, around 81% of which appear only once. Sequenced sample: PBMCs. The receptors come from a woman in her thirties in good health and CMV-seronegative.

V usage is TRBV9 and J usage is TRBJ2-1; 7 nucleotides line up with TRBD2. Germline trimming cut 4 bases from V and 5 bases from J; bases unmatched to any gene: 15. The CDR3 covers 17 residues. Germline V lookup: CDR1 SGDLS, CDR2 YYNGEE. CDR3 DNA sequence: TGTGCCAGCAGCCCCCAGATTCCGGGACTAATAAACAATGAGCAGTTCTTC. It encodes CASSPQIPGLINNEQFF. Looking up the rest from reference TRBV9 and TRBJ2-1 gives the full variable domain: DSGVTQTPKHLITATGQRVTLRCSPRSGDLSVYWYQQSLDQGLQFLIQYYNGEERAKGNILERFSAQQFPDLHSELNLSSLELGDSALYFCASSPQIPGLINNEQFFGPGTRLTVL.

V gene TRBV28 combines with J gene TRBJ1-5; 7 nucleotides match TRBD1. The CDR3 spans 17 residues. Germline CDR1 MDHEN, CDR2 SYDVKM. The junction had 16 bases not matched to a gene; V was cut back by 7 bases and J by 4 bases. In nucleotides, the CDR3 is TGTGCCAGCATCAGCGTTTATAACAGGGGTGGAAATCAGCCCCAGCATTTT. Its translation is CASISVYNRGGNQPQHF.

The chain uses TRBV27 and TRBJ2-7, with 12 bases identical to TRBD2. V gave up 4 bases and J gave up 4 bases; unmatched junction bases: 5. Germline V gene data show CDR1 as MNHEY and CDR2 as SMNVEV (reference sequence). The CDR3 spans 15 residues. This chain's CDR3 is CASSSTSGSRYEQYF. The CDR3 bases are TGTGCCAGCAGTTCGACTAGCGGGAGCCGGTACGAGCAGTACTTC.

This chain uses TRBV19 with TRBJ2-1; TRBD2 matches at 12 bases. V dropped 10 bases and J dropped 4; count of bases not matched to a gene: 20. The CDR3 contains 19 residues. The germline CDR1 and CDR2 sequences are LNHDA and SQIVND (reference sequence). The CDR3 sequence is CATAGGHLAGGPFYNEQFF. CDR3 DNA: TGTGCCACCGCTGGGGGGCATCTAGCGGGAGGGCCGTTTTACAATGAGCAGTTCTTC.

CDR3 nucleotide sequence: TGTGCCAGCAGTCTTCGACAGGGTGGCACTGGAAACACCATATATTTT. This codes for CASSLRQGGTGNTIYF. The rearrangement links TRBV27 to TRBJ1-3; 7 bases are a match to TRBD1. CDR1 is MNHEY and CDR2 is SMNVEV in the germline V gene (reference sequence). The CDR3 covers 16 residues. With 5 bases clipped from V and 2 bases from J, the junction kept 9 bases outside the gene matches.

The J gene is TRBJ1-1, the V gene TRBV6-6, with a possible D match to TRBD1 (6 bases). Trimming removed 5 bases from V and 10 bases from J, with 26 bases in between. The CDR3 runs 16 residues. From germline, CDR1 is MNHNY and CDR2 SVGAGI (reference sequence). CDR3 in amino acids: CASSNPPATGLIGAFF. CDR3 DNA: TGTGCCAGCAGTAACCCTCCCGCGACAGGATTAATTGGAGCTTTCTTT.

The genes are TRBV25-1 and TRBJ2-2; D perhaps matches TRBD2 (6 bases). CDR1 and CDR2 (germline): MGHDK, SYGVNS. The CDR3 is made up of 13 amino acids. Trimming cost V 6 bases and J 6 bases, with 11 bases left between them. The CDR3, as DNA: TGTGCCAGCAGGTTAACGGGGGCCGGGGAGCTGTTTTTT. It encodes CASRLTGAGELFF.

The chain uses TRBV7-2 and TRBJ1-3, with a possible D match to TRBD1 (6 bases). Germline V gene lookup returns CDR1 SGHTA and CDR2 FQGNSA. V was cut by 2 bases and J by 4 bases, with 12 bases left in between. CDR3 length equals 15 residues. The CDR3 loop reads CASSLFQGPGNTIYF. In DNA, the CDR3 is TGTGCCAGCAGCTTATTTCAGGGGCCCGGAAACACCATATATTTT.

The rearrangement links TRBV6-1 to TRBJ2-5; TRBD2 matches at 8 bases. CDR3 length: 15 residues. Trimming at V came to 5 bases and at J to 1 base, leaving 6 bases not matched to a gene. In germline, CDR1 is MNHNS, CDR2 SASEGT. CDR3 sequence (DNA): TGTGCCAGCAGTCCAAAGACTAGCGCCCAAGAGACCCAGTACTTC. This encodes CASSPKTSAQETQYF.

The CDR3 bases are TGTGCCAGCAGTCGCCAGGAAGAGACCCAGTACTTC. This sequence encodes CASSRQEETQYF. The J gene is TRBJ2-5, the V gene TRBV28; D is ambiguous. The CDR3 loop spans 12 amino acids. CDR1 is MDHEN, CDR2 SYDVKM, per germline. The V end lost 5 bases, the J end lost 3 bases, and 7 bases lay between the germline ends.

The V and J genes are TRBV4-3 and TRBJ2-7; 9 bases are a match to TRBD1. Germline V gene lookup returns CDR1 LGHNA and CDR2 YSLEER. V dropped 1 base and J dropped 3; count of bases not matched to a gene: 7. The CDR3 sequence is 16 residues long. The CDR3 bases are TGCGCCAGCAGCCAAGTTCACGGACAGGGGTTCTACGAGCAGTACTTC. This translates into CASSQVHGQGFYEQYF.

The sample holds a few counts of this clone. This chain joins TRBV11-3 and TRBJ2-2; 7 bases fit TRBD1. The CDR3 is 16 amino acids. From germline, CDR1 is SGHNT and CDR2 YENEEA. The trim removed 2 bases at V and 5 bases at J, leaving 8 bases unmatched. In nucleotides, the CDR3 is TGTGCCAGCAGCTTAACCGCAGGGGGTGGAACCGGGGAGCTGTTTTTT. Protein: CASSLTAGGGTGELFF.

The chain couples TRBV5-1 to TRBJ1-3; D may be TRBD1 (6 bases). The CDR3 contains 15 residues. With 3 bases removed from V and 0 bases from J, the gap between germline ends came to 10 bases. Germline CDR1 SGHRS, CDR2 YFSETQ. This chain's CDR3 is CASSWQGSSGNTIYF. For the CDR3, the DNA is TGCGCCAGCAGCTGGCAGGGGAGCTCTGGAAACACCATATATTTT.

This clone was detected only a few times. This chain joins TRBV4-2 and TRBJ2-5; D uncertain. Germline V lookup: CDR1 LGHNA, CDR2 YNFKEQ. The CDR3 sequence is 14 residues long. V lost 4 bases and J 1 base, leaving 10 bases between the germline ends. The CDR3 region has the DNA TGTGCCAGCAGCCGAGACCGTCGCCAAGAGACCCAGTACTTC. Its protein is CASSRDRRQETQYF.